These 22 T cell receptor beta chains came from one sample sequenced in a study of response to subunit inactivated influenza vaccine. TCRdb re-called the RT-PCR reads through MiXCR, storing one row per CDR3 protein. The sample has around 480,000 distinct CDR3 sequences, roughly 11% seen once. The source was PBMCs from blood, collected 45 days after vaccination. The origin of the receptors is a man in his fifties or sixties who received an inactivated influenza vaccine.

This clonotype has at least ten counts. This rearrangement joins TRBV29-1 to TRBJ2-6, with D unresolved. V gave up 1 base and J gave up 3 bases, with 13 bases separating them. The CDR3 extends over 16 amino acids. Germline CDR1 and CDR2: SQVTM and ANQGSEA. The CDR3 DNA reads TGCAGCGTTGAAGGCTCTTTGGGTGTTGGGGCCAACGTCCTGACTTTC. This codes for CSVEGSLGVGANVLTF. Supplemented by reference TRBV29-1 and TRBJ2-6, the full variable domain reads SAVISQKPSRDICQRGTSLTIQCQVDSQVTMMFWYRQQPGQSLTLIATANQGSEATYESGFVIDKFPISRPNLTFSTLTVSNMSPEDSSIYLCSVEGSLGVGANVLTFGAGSRLTVL.

A single count supports this clonotype. The V call is TRBV18, the J call TRBJ2-5; D gene uncertain. Trimming took 3 bases from V and 1 from J, leaving 6 bases between them. The CDR3 covers 13 residues. CDR1 is KGHSH and CDR2 is LQKENI in the germline V gene. The CDR3 coding sequence is TGTGCCAGCTCACCCGAAATCCAAGAGACCCAGTACTTC. It codes for CASSPEIQETQYF.

This chain connects TRBV7-9 to TRBJ2-7; D ambiguous. Germline values: CDR1 SEHNR, CDR2 FQNEAQ (reference sequence). Trimming removed 3 bases from V and 6 bases from J, with 12 bases in between. This CDR3 contains 13 residues. The CDR3 loop reads CASSFAQNFEQYF. The CDR3 coding sequence is TGTGCCAGCAGCTTCGCTCAGAACTTCGAGCAGTACTTC.

Ten or more counts support this clonotype. This rearrangement joins TRBV12-3 or TRBV12-4 to TRBJ2-1; TRBD2 matches 14 bases. The CDR3 is 16 residues long. The V segment lost 6 bases and the J segment 8 bases; nucleotides outside the gene matches: 9. The CDR3 region is CASRRLAGGSLDEQFF. The CDR3 nucleotides are TGTGCCAGCAGGCGACTAGCGGGGGGGAGTCTAGATGAGCAGTTCTTC.

The chain joins TRBV7-9 to TRBJ1-2; perhaps TRBD1 as D (6 bases). V lost 4 bases and J lost 0, with 12 bases in between. There are 15 residues in the CDR3. Germline-derived CDR1 and CDR2 are SEHNR and FQNEAQ (reference sequence). This chain's CDR3 is CASSSTGTTNYGYTF. DNA of the CDR3: TGTGCCAGCAGCTCTACAGGGACCACTAACTATGGCTACACCTTC. The full variable domain, with the rest looked up from reference TRBV7-9 and TRBJ1-2, is DTGVSQNPRHKITKRGQNVTFRCDPISEHNRLYWYRQTLGQGPEFLTYFQNEAQLEKSRLLSDRFSAERPKGSFSTLEIQRTEQGDSAMYLCASSSTGTTNYGYTFGSGTRLTVV.

This clonotype was seen more than once but under ten times. The V gene is TRBV6-1, the J gene TRBJ1-6; D might be TRBD1 (5 bases). V shed 6 bases and J shed 0 bases, with 15 bases lying between them. CDR1 is MNHNS, CDR2 SASEGT, per germline. The CDR3 is 17 residues long. The CDR3 DNA is TGTGCCAGCAGCAATCGGGGGGATCGCTCCTATAATTCACCCCTCCACTTT. Amino acids: CASSNRGDRSYNSPLHF.

This clonotype showed up just a few times. This CDR3 reads CASSTLAGAAYEQYF. The CDR3, as DNA: TGTGCCAGCAGTACACTAGCGGGGGCCGCCTACGAGCAGTACTTC. The chain combines TRBV6-1 with TRBJ2-7, with 11 nucleotides matching TRBD2. The V gene's germline CDR1 is MNHNS and CDR2 SASEGT. The CDR3 spans 15 residues. Trimming removed 5 bases from V and 2 bases from J; junction bases left unmatched: 5.

The chain couples TRBV7-9 to TRBJ2-7; TRBD1 matches 10 bases. The CDR3 totals 12 residues. Germline values: CDR1 SEHNR, CDR2 FQNEAQ (reference sequence). J gave up 6 bases and V 4 bases, and 0 bases lay outside the gene matches. The CDR3 is CASSWDRGEQYF. CDR3 DNA: TGTGCCAGCAGCTGGGACAGGGGCGAGCAGTACTTC.

The chain recombines TRBV11-2 with TRBJ2-2, with 8 bases lining up with TRBD2. CDR3 length: 16 residues. J gave up 6 bases and V 2 bases, and 8 bases lay outside the gene matches. Germline assignment: CDR1 SGHAT and CDR2 FQNNGV. For the CDR3, the DNA is TGTGCCAGCAGCTTATGGTCGGGGGGGACGGCCGGGGAGCTGTTTTTT. Translating gives CASSLWSGGTAGELFF. The whole variable domain, filled in from reference TRBV11-2 and TRBJ2-2, reads EAGVAQSPRYKIIEKRQSVAFWCNPISGHATLYWYQQILGQGPKLLIQFQNNGVVDDSQLPKDRFSAERLKGVDSTLKIQPAKLEDSAVYLCASSLWSGGTAGELFFGEGSRLTVL.

On this clonotype itself: A much more abundant neighbour one base away suggests this may be a read error. The J gene is TRBJ2-2, the V gene TRBV7-6; 16 nucleotides match TRBD2. Germline V gene lookup returns CDR1 SGHVS and CDR2 FNYEAQ. The CDR3 totals 16 residues. DNA of the CDR3: TGTGCCAGCAAAGGGACTAGCGGGAGGGCCACCGGGGAGCTGATTTTT. Protein sequence: CASKGTSGRATGELIF.

This clonotype has ten or more counts. The chain links TRBV15 to TRBJ2-1; D possibly corresponds to TRBD1 (6 bases). This CDR3 is built from 16 residues. Looked up from germline, CDR1 is LNHNV and CDR2 is YYDKDF (reference sequence). Trimming took 1 base from V and 4 from J, leaving 14 bases between them. The DNA of the CDR3 is TGTGCCACCAGCAGAGGGAGGACAGTAAAATACAATGAGCAGTTCTTC. Protein: CATSRGRTVKYNEQFF.

Comments on this clonotype: A much bigger clone sits one base away, suggesting this may be a read error. The CDR3 loop is CASGQDGGDPRIQYF. The CDR3 DNA reads as TGTGCCAGCGGCCAAGATGGGGGGGACCCCAGGATTCAGTACTTC. This chain connects TRBV4-2 to TRBJ2-4; the match to TRBD2 covers 7 bases. Germline assignment: CDR1 LGHNA and CDR2 YNFKEQ. This CDR3 region has 15 residues.

This clonotype showed up just a few times. The CDR3 loop is CASTPRGKGYGYTF. In nucleotides, the CDR3 is TGTGCCAGCACCCCCCGGGGGAAGGGCTATGGCTACACCTTC. The chain couples TRBV4-2 to TRBJ1-2; D perhaps matches TRBD1 (5 bases). The germline V gene has CDR1 LGHNA and CDR2 YNFKEQ. V lost 7 bases, J lost 4 bases, and 16 bases lay in between. The CDR3 contains 14 residues.

The sample holds a few counts of this clonotype. The J gene is TRBJ2-2, the V gene TRBV29-1, with D unclear. CDR3 size: 13 residues. CDR1 is SQVTM and CDR2 is ANQGSEA in the germline V gene. Trimming removed 4 bases from V and 1 base from J, with 7 bases in between. CDR3 sequence: CSVAPMNTGELFF. The CDR3 DNA is TGCAGCGTTGCGCCGATGAACACCGGGGAGCTGTTTTTT.

Only a few counts were recorded for this clonotype. The chain uses TRBV19 and TRBJ2-5; 9 bases are shared with TRBD1. The CDR3 extends over 14 amino acids. Germline-derived CDR1 and CDR2 are LNHDA and SQIVND (reference sequence). Unmatched junction bases numbered 1, after V lost 3 bases and J lost 2 bases. The CDR3 nucleotides are TGTGCCAGTAGTATGGGACAGGGACAAGAGACCCAGTACTTC. This encodes CASSMGQGQETQYF. Complete variable domain (other parts from reference TRBV19 and TRBJ2-5): DGGITQSPKYLFRKEGQNVTLSCEQNLNHDAMYWYRQDPGQGLRLIYYSQIVNDFQKGDIAEGYSVSREKKESFPLTVTSAQKNPTAFYLCASSMGQGQETQYFGPGTRLLVL.

This clonotype was recorded at least ten times. This chain links TRBV24-1 with TRBJ2-1; TRBD1 might be the D (5 bases). This CDR3 is built from 16 residues. Trimming pared 4 bases from V and 6 bases from J, leaving 18 bases between. Germline V gene sequence: CDR1 KGHDR, CDR2 SFDVKD. The CDR3 coding sequence is TGTGCCACCAGTGACCCGGCAGGGCCCCTCAGCAATGAGCAGTTCTTC. It translates to CATSDPAGPLSNEQFF.

The CDR3 DNA reads TGCGCCAGCAGCTTGCAGGTTAAGGGCGATGAGCAGTTCTTC. It encodes CASSLQVKGDEQFF. This chain joins TRBV5-1 and TRBJ2-1, with D unclear. The CDR3 totals 14 residues. V lost 1 base and J lost 8, with 13 bases in between. Germline V gene lookup returns CDR1 SGHRS and CDR2 YFSETQ.

The chain is built from TRBV7-9 and TRBJ2-6, with D tentatively TRBD1 (6 bases). The V gene's germline CDR1 is SEHNR and CDR2 FQNEAQ (reference sequence). There are 14 residues in the CDR3. Trimming stripped 6 bases from V and 2 bases from J, with 8 bases between. The CDR3, as DNA: TGTGCCAGCAGACAGGGACCTGGGGCCAACGTCCTGACTTTC. Its translation: CASRQGPGANVLTF.

This clonotype came up many times. The chain employs TRBV12-3 or TRBV12-4 and TRBJ1-2; TRBD1 matches 11 bases. With 1 base clipped from V and 2 bases from J, the junction kept 0 bases outside the gene matches. The CDR3 covers 15 residues. CDR3 protein: CASSLGTGGNYGYTF. DNA for the CDR3: TGTGCCAGCAGTTTAGGGACAGGGGGCAACTATGGCTACACCTTC.

V gene TRBV2 combines with J gene TRBJ2-2; perhaps D is TRBD1 or TRBD2 (6 bases each). The V end lost 4 bases, the J end lost 7 bases, and 13 bases lay between the germline ends. The germline CDR1 and CDR2 sequences are SNHLY and FYNNEI. This CDR3 has 14 residues. CDR3 loop: CASSAEGGHGELFF. DNA of the CDR3: TGTGCCAGCAGTGCGGAAGGGGGGCACGGGGAGCTGTTTTTT.

This chain connects TRBV7-9 to TRBJ2-3; either TRBD1 or TRBD2 may fit D (5 bases each). The CDR3 length is 15 residues. With 1 base removed from V and 3 bases from J, the gap between germline ends came to 11 bases. CDR1 and CDR2 from the germline V gene are SEHNR and FQNEAQ (reference sequence). The CDR3 DNA follows: TGTGCCAGCAGCTTAGGAGGGGTCCTAACAGATACGCAGTATTTT. As protein: CASSLGGVLTDTQYF.

The V gene is TRBV10-3, the J gene TRBJ2-7, with D perhaps TRBD1 or TRBD2 (5 bases each). Germline V gene lookup returns CDR1 ENHRY and CDR2 SYGVKD. V lost 10 bases and J 3 bases, leaving 16 bases between the germline ends. The CDR3 consists of 13 residues. The CDR3 nucleotides are TGTGCCAGCCGGGACGGAGCGGACTACGAGCAGTACTTC. Residues: CASRDGADYEQYF.